Listed here is a single T cell receptor beta chain. What it binds is not known. Primers included in the PCR were 60 Vbeta and 13 Jbeta primers. Sequencing used immunoSEQ multiplex PCR; TCRdb keeps in-frame clones, though not all of them. The top ten hold 0.98% of the sample, which has around 150,000 clones, approximately 79% seen once. The sample is drawn from a study of cytomegalovirus exposure and HLA in healthy donors. Overall study findings and caveats: The authors enumerated 180 or so TCR beta chains as linked to cytomegalovirus. Follow-up analysis seemed to connect common viral pathogens with several of the most significant clusters identified.

Sequenced sample: PBMCs. This TCR was recovered from a woman in her fifties or sixties in good health and CMV-seropositive.

CDR3 loop: CASSLGGSQPQHF. The CDR3 nucleotides read TGTGCCAGCAGCTTAGGAGGAAGTCAGCCCCAGCATTTT. The gene calls are TRBV7-2 and TRBJ1-5; D remains unclear. V gave up 1 base and J gave up 6 bases, with 7 bases separating them. This CDR3 is built from 13 residues. Germline CDR1 is SGHTA and CDR2 is FQGNSA.